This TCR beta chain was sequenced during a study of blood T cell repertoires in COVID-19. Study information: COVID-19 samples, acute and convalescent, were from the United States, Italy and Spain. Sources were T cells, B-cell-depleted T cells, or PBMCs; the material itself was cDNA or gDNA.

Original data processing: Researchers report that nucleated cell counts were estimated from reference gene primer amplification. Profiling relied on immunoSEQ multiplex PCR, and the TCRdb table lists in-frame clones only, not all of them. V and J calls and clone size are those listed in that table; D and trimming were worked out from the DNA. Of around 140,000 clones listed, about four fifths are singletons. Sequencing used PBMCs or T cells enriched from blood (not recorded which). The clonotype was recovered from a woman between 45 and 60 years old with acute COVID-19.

CDR3 protein: CAWSRDRALYGYTF. CDR3 coding DNA: TGTGCCTGGAGTCGGGACAGGGCCTTATATGGCTACACCTTC. The genes are TRBV30 and TRBJ1-2; 9 bases agree with TRBD1. Germline CDR1 GTSNPN, CDR2 SVGIG (reference sequence). The CDR3 is made up of 14 amino acids. J lost 5 bases, V lost 2 bases, and 6 bases had no gene match.